This TCR beta chain was recovered during a study of lymphopenia after photon versus proton radiotherapy. Study findings and constraints: In patients who died, overall survival fell as post-nadir TCR diversity dropped more. After lymphocyte nadir, photon-treated repertoires showed oligoclonal expansion, especially CD8+ Temra. Survival link was tested only in deceased patients; proton benefit remains a possibility.

Concerning this clone itself: Its antigen remains unknown.

Data came from immunoSEQ multiplex PCR; TCRdb stores just in-frame clones and leaves some out. There are tens of thousands of clones in the sample; around 88% occur only once, and less than 2.5% lies in the top ten. The ends were cut back, 4 bases at V and 4 bases at J, with 16 bases in the middle. The germline V gene has CDR1 MNHNS and CDR2 SASEGT. This CDR3 region has 16 residues. The chain has TRBV6-1 and TRBJ1-4; the D gene is possibly TRBD1 (5 bases). This receptor was identified in a man between 35 and 55 years old with gastric cancer. Sequenced material: peripheral blood, taken from a patient treated with photon-based radiotherapy. This CDR3 is CASSVEHGHGNEKLFF. The CDR3 DNA sequence: TGTGCCAGCAGTGTAGAACACGGACATGGTAATGAAAAACTGTTTTTT.